The text below deals with one T cell receptor (beta chain). This sample is part of a study of blood T cell repertoires in COVID-19. Study details: Specimens from acute and convalescent COVID-19 originated in the United States, Italy and Spain. In each case, the material was cDNA or gDNA derived from T cells, B-cell-depleted T cells, or PBMCs.

This CDR3 has 12 residues. Looked up from germline, CDR1 is GTSNPN and CDR2 is SVGIG (reference sequence). Trimming pared 5 bases from V and 4 bases from J, leaving 10 bases between. In the source study's methods: Reference gene primer amplification in the assay estimated nucleated cell counts. Produced via immunoSEQ multiplex PCR; TCRdb's table is partial and in-frame only. V, J and clone size are taken as reported in that table, and D and trimming were inferred from the DNA itself. This table holds roughly 250,000 clones, approximately 85% found once. The V and J genes are TRBV30 and TRBJ2-3, with D perhaps TRBD1 (6 bases). Sequenced input: peripheral blood. This sequence originates from a man aged 40-50 years with acute or convalescent COVID-19. The CDR3 sequence is CAWGEGADTQYF. CDR3 bases: TGTGCCTGGGGTGAGGGGGCAGATACGCAGTATTTT.